Described below is a single TCR beta chain sequence and its context. No antigen is known for it. In the PCR, 60 Vbeta and 13 Jbeta primers were used. Clones were sequenced by immunoSEQ multiplex PCR, and TCRdb holds only the in-frame ones, with some missing. The sample lists fewer than 250,000 clones, just under 75% occurring once. The data stem from a study of cytomegalovirus exposure and HLA in healthy donors. Study overall: The study placed about 81% of its 398 genotyped donors in the Caucasian-associated ancestry cluster. Findings of the study overall: Most likely, a cluster of highly shared sequence variants arose as a sequencing artifact. Cytomegalovirus-associated status was assigned to fewer than 200 TCR beta chains. Most of the CMV-associated TCR beta chains (in a later analysis) appeared to be HLA-restricted.

The length of the CDR3 is 14 residues. The germline V gene has CDR1 MGHRA and CDR2 YSYEKL. This TCR derives from a man aged 25 to 45 in good health and CMV-seropositive. The genes are TRBV4-1 and TRBJ2-5; perhaps TRBD2 as D (6 bases). The closer fit of TRBJ2-7 to the DNA end suggests the J call may be wrong. Material for sequencing was PBMCs. CDR3 nucleotide sequence: TGCGCCAGCAGCCGAGGGGACTTCTCCTACGAGCAGTACTTC. Its translation: CASSRGDFSYEQYF.